These T cell receptor beta chains were read from a single sample in a study of identifying expanded T cells in peripheral blood. Repertoires were generated with immunoSEQ multiplex PCR, while TCRdb's copy carries only in-frame clones and drops some. The data hold roughly 130,000 clones, with approximately 86% observed a single time. The sequenced material came from blood. These receptors came from a person aged 18 to 69 in good health. CDR3s include the opening cysteine and the closing phenylalanine or tryptophan. The D gene is left open where the match is weak. Rows give clone size only sometimes, using once, few, many, or a class for an expanded clone.

>once|TRBJ1-1|-|TRBV10-3
CAISGGEGTEAFF
TGTGCCATCAGTGGGGGGGAAGGAACTGAAGCTTTCTTT
>-|TRBJ2-3|-|TRBV7-2
CASSLGLSTQYF
TGTGCCAGCAGCTTAGGACTGAGTACGCAGTATTTT
>-|TRBJ1-5|-|TRBV6-5
CASTPQGTSYQPQHF
TGTGCCAGCACCCCCCAGGGGACTTCTTATCAGCCCCAGCATTTT
>-|TRBJ1-2|-|TRBV6-5
CASSLNRRGIVYGYTF
TGTGCCAGCAGTTTGAACCGCAGGGGTATAGTTTATGGCTACACCTTC
>-|TRBJ2-1|-|TRBV28
CASRGYNEQFF
TGTGCCAGCCGTGGGTACAATGAGCAGTTCTTC
>-|TRBJ1-1|-|TRBV5-1
CASSLRIPNTEAFF
TGCGCCAGCAGCTTGAGGATCCCGAACACTGAAGCTTTCTTT
>-|TRBJ2-7|-|TRBV18
CASSSWQGLGYEQYF
TGTGCCAGCTCATCGTGGCAGGGTCTTGGCTACGAGCAGTACTTC
>-|TRBJ2-1|-|TRBV9
CASSVNPRAPTDEQFF
TGTGCCAGCAGCGTAAACCCGCGCGCTCCCACCGATGAGCAGTTCTTC
>-|TRBJ1-5|TRBD1|TRBV7-2
CASSRQGNNQPQHF
TGTGCCAGCAGCCGACAGGGAAACAATCAGCCCCAGCATTTT
>-|TRBJ2-7|TRBD1|TRBV6-1
CASSDHRGTYEQYF
TGTGCCAGCAGTGATCACAGGGGGACCTACGAGCAGTACTTC
>-|TRBJ1-2|-|TRBV6-6
CASIRDRSLGYTF
TGTGCCAGCATCCGAGACAGGTCACTTGGCTACACCTTC
>-|TRBJ1-1|TRBD1|TRBV5-8
CASSFDRGATEAFF
TGTGCCAGCAGCTTCGACAGGGGAGCCACTGAAGCTTTCTTT
>many|TRBJ2-3|-|TRBV7-2
CASSLETSRTQYF
TGTGCCAGCAGCCTAGAGACTAGTCGAACGCAGTATTTT
>once|TRBJ2-2|-|TRBV19
CASSGRWSRASTGELFF
TGTGCCAGTAGTGGCAGGTGGTCCCGGGCCTCGACCGGGGAGCTGTTTTTT
>-|TRBJ1-3|-|TRBV5-1
CASSLVPGNTIYF
TGCGCCAGCAGCTTGGTGCCGGGAAACACCATATATTTT
>-|TRBJ2-7|-|TRBV7-2
CASSRPVAGTSSYEQYF
TGTGCCAGCAGCAGACCAGTAGCCGGGACGTCCTCCTACGAGCAGTACTTC
>-|TRBJ1-1|-|TRBV7-3
CASSFDKNTEAFF
TGTGCCAGCAGCTTTGACAAGAACACTGAAGCTTTCTTT
>-|TRBJ2-2|TRBD2|TRBV28
CASSLRTMWTSGTGELFF
TGTGCCAGCAGTTTAAGAACTATGTGGACTAGCGGCACCGGGGAGCTGTTTTTT
>-|TRBJ1-2|TRBD1|TRBV4-1
CASSQEGTGIYGYTF
TGCGCCAGCAGCCAAGAAGGGACAGGGATATATGGCTACACCTTC
>-|TRBJ1-6|-|TRBV7-2
CASTPQSNSPLHF
TGTGCCAGCACCCCACAGTCCAATTCACCCCTCCACTTT
>-|TRBJ2-6|TRBD1|TRBV28
CASTFGTGKTGANVLTF
TGTGCCAGCACGTTTGGGACAGGGAAAACTGGGGCCAACGTCCTGACTTTC
>-|TRBJ1-2|-|TRBV18
CASSPGRGNYGYTF
TGTGCCAGCTCCCCAGGCCGAGGGAACTATGGCTACACCTTC
>-|TRBJ1-2|-|TRBV19
CASSEIVGYGYTF
TGTGCCAGTAGCGAGATAGTTGGCTATGGCTACACCTTC
>-|TRBJ2-7|TRBD2|TRBV7-8
CASSSPSGSGYEQYF
TGTGCCAGCAGCTCTCCCAGCGGGAGTGGCTACGAGCAGTACTTC
>once|TRBJ2-1|-|TRBV2
CASRPNRLDNEQFF
TGTGCCAGCAGGCCCAACAGACTCGACAATGAGCAGTTCTTC
>-|TRBJ1-4|TRBD1|TRBV28
CASSLTGANEKLFF
TGTGCCAGCAGTTTGACAGGGGCTAATGAAAAACTGTTTTTT
>-|TRBJ1-1|-|TRBV28
CASSNVPPRVDTEAFF
TGTGCCAGCAGTAACGTCCCACCCAGGGTTGACACTGAAGCTTTCTTT
>-|TRBJ2-3|TRBD1|TRBV7-2
CASSLMTGGGDTQYF
TGTGCCAGCAGCCTCATGACAGGGGGAGGAGATACGCAGTATTTT
>-|TRBJ1-2|-|TRBV6-5
CASSYANRPGYTF
TGTGCCAGCAGTTACGCTAATCGACCTGGCTACACCTTC
>once|TRBJ1-1|-|TRBV28
CASRMTPREAFF
TGTGCCAGCAGGATGACCCCCAGGGAAGCTTTCTTT
>once|TRBJ1-1|TRBD1|TRBV6-5
CASSGRDRDTEAFF
TGTGCCAGCAGTGGAAGGGACAGGGACACTGAAGCTTTCTTT
>once|TRBJ2-5|TRBD2|TRBV5-1
CASSIGTSGNQETQYF
TGCGCCAGCAGCATAGGGACTAGCGGGAATCAAGAGACCCAGTACTTC
>-|TRBJ2-7|-|TRBV6-6
CASSYTEEGYEQYF
TGTGCCAGCAGTTACACCGAGGAGGGATACGAGCAGTACTTC
>-|TRBJ1-1|TRBD1|TRBV2
CASTGQGMNTEAFF
TGTGCCAGCACAGGACAGGGAATGAACACTGAAGCTTTCTTT
>-|TRBJ2-1|-|TRBV5-1
CASSLEGHPYNEQFF
TGCGCCAGCAGCTTGGAAGGACACCCCTACAATGAGCAGTTCTTC
>-|TRBJ1-5|-|TRBV2
CASSVNSNQPQHF
TGTGCCAGCAGTGTGAACAGCAATCAGCCCCAGCATTTT
>-|TRBJ2-2|-|TRBV5-1
CASSFWGPMAGELFF
TGCGCCAGCAGCTTTTGGGGCCCCATGGCCGGGGAGCTGTTTTTT
>-|TRBJ2-3|TRBD2|TRBV14
CASSQGGGALRADTQYF
TGTGCCAGCAGCCAAGGGGGAGGGGCCCTCCGAGCAGATACGCAGTATTTT
>-|TRBJ2-1|-|TRBV7-8
CASSLDNNEQFF
TGTGCCAGCAGCTTGGATAACAATGAGCAGTTCTTC
>-|TRBJ2-2|-|TRBV2
CASSLDLNTGELFF
TGTGCCAGCAGCCTGGACCTGAACACCGGGGAGCTGTTTTTT